A single sample gave rise to the 7 T cell receptor beta chains below, sequenced in a study of a mutant IDH1 vaccine in newly diagnosed glioma. The table came from immunoSEQ multiplex PCR; TCRdb's copy has only in-frame clones and leaves some out. The sample holds tens of thousands of clones, around 80% seen once. Time point noted: baseline, week 1 (first vaccination visit). As for treatment: pre-vaccination baseline after standard-of-care therapy. Sequenced here: PBMCs, sampled from a glioma patient treated with radiotherapy, temozolomide or both. These receptor sequences come from a man between 40 and 49 years old with glioma. Some clones in this sample may be carry-over from other donors' samples.

This chain joins TRBV2 and TRBJ1-5, with D possibly TRBD1 on 5 matching bases. The V end was cut by 5 bases, the J end by 5 bases, with 13 bases between. Germline-derived CDR1 and CDR2 are SNHLY and FYNNEI. The CDR3 is 14 residues long. The CDR3 nucleotides are TGTGCCAGCAGTTCGGTAACAGGCTATCAGCCCCAGCATTTT. This sequence encodes CASSSVTGYQPQHF.

The CDR3 DNA reads TGTGCCAGCAGTCGCCGCAGGGAGGAGACTGAAGCTTTCTTT. This encodes CASSRRREETEAFF. The J gene is TRBJ1-1, the V gene TRBV27, with D possibly TRBD1 on 5 matching bases. Looked up from germline, CDR1 is MNHEY and CDR2 is SMNVEV (reference sequence). This CDR3 is 14 amino acids long. V gave up 5 bases and J gave up 5 bases, with 15 bases separating them.

This chain uses TRBV7-9 with TRBJ2-5; D may be TRBD1 (7 bases). This CDR3 spans 15 amino acids. Germline-derived CDR1 and CDR2 are SEHNR and FQNEAQ (reference sequence). The V gene lost 1 base and the J gene lost 4 bases, with 13 bases spanning the gap. CDR3 sequence: CASSLVGGGVETQYF. In DNA form, the CDR3 reads TGTGCCAGCAGCTTAGTAGGAGGGGGCGTAGAGACCCAGTACTTC. The full variable domain, completed using reference TRBV7-9 and TRBJ2-5, is DTGVSQNPRHKITKRGQNVTFRCDPISEHNRLYWYRQTLGQGPEFLTYFQNEAQLEKSRLLSDRFSAERPKGSFSTLEIQRTEQGDSAMYLCASSLVGGGVETQYFGPGTRLLVL.

The V call is TRBV5-6, the J call TRBJ2-4; TRBD2 matches at 7 bases. V dropped 3 bases and J dropped 0; count of bases not matched to a gene: 0. This CDR3 contains 14 residues. CDR1 is SGHDT and CDR2 is YYEEEE in the germline V gene. As DNA, the CDR3 is TGTGCCAGCAGCTGGGGGGGAGCCAAAAACATTCAGTACTTC. Amino acid sequence: CASSWGGAKNIQYF.

V gene TRBV11-2 combines with J gene TRBJ1-6; D possibly corresponds to TRBD1 (6 bases). Trimming stripped 1 base from V and 4 bases from J, with 11 bases between. The CDR3 extends over 16 amino acids. Germline V CDR1 and CDR2: SGHAT, FQNNGV. The CDR3 sequence: CASSLGGAGYNSPLHF. DNA for the CDR3: TGTGCCAGCAGCTTAGGGGGGGCAGGGTATAATTCACCCCTCCACTTT.

V gene TRBV15 combines with J gene TRBJ1-2; 7 bases line up with TRBD1. The CDR3 has 17 residues. V lost 1 base, J lost 3 bases, and 11 bases stayed unmatched. CDR1 is LNHNV, CDR2 YYDKDF, per germline (reference sequence). The CDR3, as DNA: TGTGCCACCAGCAGAGGCAGGGGGTTAGTGAGTGACTATGGCTACACCTTC. Translated: CATSRGRGLVSDYGYTF.

The chain employs TRBV2 and TRBJ2-5, with D perhaps TRBD1 or TRBD2 (5 bases each). CDR3 length equals 12 residues. Trimming cost V 7 bases and J 5 bases, with 11 bases left between them. Germline V gene lookup returns CDR1 SNHLY and CDR2 FYNNEI. CDR3 nucleotide sequence: TGTGCCAGCAAGGGGTCGGGGGAGACCCAGTACTTC. Amino acids: CASKGSGETQYF.